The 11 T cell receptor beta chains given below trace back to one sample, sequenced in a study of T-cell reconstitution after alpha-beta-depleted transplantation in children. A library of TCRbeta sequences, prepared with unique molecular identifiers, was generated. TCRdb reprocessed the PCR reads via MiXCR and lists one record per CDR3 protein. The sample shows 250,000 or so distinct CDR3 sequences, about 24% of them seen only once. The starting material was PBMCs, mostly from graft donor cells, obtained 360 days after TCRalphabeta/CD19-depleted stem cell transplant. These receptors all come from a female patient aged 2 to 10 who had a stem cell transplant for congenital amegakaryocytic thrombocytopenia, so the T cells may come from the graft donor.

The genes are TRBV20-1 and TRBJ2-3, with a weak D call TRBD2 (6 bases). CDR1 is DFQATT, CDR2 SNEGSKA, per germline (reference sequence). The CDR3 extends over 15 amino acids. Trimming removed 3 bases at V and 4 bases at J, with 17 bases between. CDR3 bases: TGCAGTGCTAGGGAGGGACTGAGTGGTGCAGATACGCAGTATTTT. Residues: CSAREGLSGADTQYF.

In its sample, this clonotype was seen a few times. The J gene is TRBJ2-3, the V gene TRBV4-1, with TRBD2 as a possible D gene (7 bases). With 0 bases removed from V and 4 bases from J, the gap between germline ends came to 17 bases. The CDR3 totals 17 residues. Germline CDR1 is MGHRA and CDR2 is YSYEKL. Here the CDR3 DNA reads TGCGCCAGCAGCCAAGATCTGAGGGGGGGCAAGGCAGATACGCAGTATTTT. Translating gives CASSQDLRGGKADTQYF.

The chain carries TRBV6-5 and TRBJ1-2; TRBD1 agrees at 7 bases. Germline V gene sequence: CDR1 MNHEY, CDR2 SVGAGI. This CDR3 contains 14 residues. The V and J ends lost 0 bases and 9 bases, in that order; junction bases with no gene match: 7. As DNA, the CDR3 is TGTGCCAGCAGTTACTCGGAACAGGGGATAAGCTACACCTTC. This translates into CASSYSEQGISYTF.

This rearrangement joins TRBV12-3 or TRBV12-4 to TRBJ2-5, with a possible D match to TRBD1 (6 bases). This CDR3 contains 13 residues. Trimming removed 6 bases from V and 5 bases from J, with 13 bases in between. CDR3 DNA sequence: TGTGCCAGCAGGAGACAGGTGGGGGAGACCCAGTACTTC. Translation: CASRRQVGETQYF.

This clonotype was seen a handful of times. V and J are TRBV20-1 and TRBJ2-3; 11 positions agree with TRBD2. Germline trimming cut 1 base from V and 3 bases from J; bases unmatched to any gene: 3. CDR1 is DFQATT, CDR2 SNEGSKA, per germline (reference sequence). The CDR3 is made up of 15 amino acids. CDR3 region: CSARVLAGGTDTQYF. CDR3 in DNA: TGCAGTGCTAGAGTTCTAGCGGGAGGAACAGATACGCAGTATTTT.

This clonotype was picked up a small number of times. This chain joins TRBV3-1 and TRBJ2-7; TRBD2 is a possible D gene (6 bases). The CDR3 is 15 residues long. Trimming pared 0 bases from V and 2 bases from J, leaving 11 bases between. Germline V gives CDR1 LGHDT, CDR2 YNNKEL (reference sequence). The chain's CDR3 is CASSQELGLTYEQYF. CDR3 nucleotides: TGTGCCAGCAGCCAAGAACTGGGACTGACCTACGAGCAGTACTTC.

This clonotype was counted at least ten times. Written as DNA, the CDR3 is TGTGCCATCAGCCTGACTAGCGGGAACGGGGAGCTGTTTTTT. It specifies CAISLTSGNGELFF. The chain couples TRBV10-3 to TRBJ2-2; 11 bases are a match to TRBD2. The V gene's germline CDR1 is ENHRY and CDR2 SYGVKD. This CDR3 has 14 amino acids. V lost 6 bases to trimming and J lost 7 bases; unmatched junction nucleotides: 4.

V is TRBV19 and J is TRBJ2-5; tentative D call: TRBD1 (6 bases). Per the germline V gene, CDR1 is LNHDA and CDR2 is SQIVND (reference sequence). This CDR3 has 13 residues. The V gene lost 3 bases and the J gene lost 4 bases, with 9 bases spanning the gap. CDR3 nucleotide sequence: TGTGCCAGTAGTATGGGACACTTAGAGACCCAGTACTTC. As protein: CASSMGHLETQYF.

The CDR3 reads CATREQGDTEAFF. The CDR3 region has the DNA TGTGCCACCAGGGAACAGGGAGACACTGAAGCTTTCTTT. The V gene is TRBV24-1, the J gene TRBJ1-1, with D maybe TRBD1 (6 bases). This CDR3 region has 13 residues. V was cut by 7 bases and J by 3 bases, with 11 bases left in between. The germline CDR1 and CDR2 sequences are KGHDR and SFDVKD.

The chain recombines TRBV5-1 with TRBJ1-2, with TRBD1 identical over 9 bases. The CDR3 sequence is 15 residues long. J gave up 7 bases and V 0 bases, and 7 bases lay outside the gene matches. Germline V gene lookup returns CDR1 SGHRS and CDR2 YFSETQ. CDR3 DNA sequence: TGCGCCAGCAGCTTGGCCGAAGGACAGGGGTCTGGCTACACCTTC. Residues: CASSLAEGQGSGYTF.

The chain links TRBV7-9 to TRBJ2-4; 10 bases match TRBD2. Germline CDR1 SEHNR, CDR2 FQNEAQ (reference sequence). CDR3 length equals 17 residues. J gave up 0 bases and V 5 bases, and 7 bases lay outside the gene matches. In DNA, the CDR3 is TGTGCCAGCAGCCAACTAGCGGGGAGACTAGCCAAAAACATTCAGTACTTC. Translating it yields CASSQLAGRLAKNIQYF. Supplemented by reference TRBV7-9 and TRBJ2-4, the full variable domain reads DTGVSQNPRHKITKRGQNVTFRCDPISEHNRLYWYRQTLGQGPEFLTYFQNEAQLEKSRLLSDRFSAERPKGSFSTLEIQRTEQGDSAMYLCASSQLAGRLAKNIQYFGAGTRLSVL.